At least ten counts were recorded for the clone carrying this TCR beta chain. A single record per CDR3 protein comes from TCRdb applying MiXCR to the 5' RACE reads. This sample carries some 25,000 distinct CDR3 sequences, more than 3.5% of them seen once, and the ten largest clones take around a sixth. This entry comes from a study of early T cells in non-severe SARS-CoV-2 infection. This clonotype originated in an adult who was a healthcare worker with PCR-confirmed SARS-CoV-2 infection or an uninfected control (not recorded which). Material: whole blood.

The CDR3 loop is CATKLRRASGKDTQYF. Here the CDR3 DNA reads TGTGCCACCAAGTTAAGAAGGGCTAGCGGAAAAGATACGCAGTATTTT. V gene TRBV6-2 or TRBV6-3 combines with J gene TRBJ2-3, with 7 bases aligning to TRBD2. V lost 10 bases, J lost 5 bases, and 18 bases stayed unmatched. Germline loops: CDR1 MNHEY, CDR2 SVGEGT. The CDR3 covers 16 residues.